This entry concerns a single TCR beta chain. CDR3 and TCR beta VDJ profiling relied on a genomic DNA template. One entry per CDR3 protein, called by TCRdb with MiXCR from the reads. The sample has about 200,000 distinct CDR3 sequences; 50% to 70% are singletons. Previously, flow cytometry had revealed CD8+CD57+ cell expansion in the patients chosen for sequencing. Patients uniformly had severe acquired aplastic anemia. Sampling of blood occurred while the patients had still received no therapy. Trimming took 6 bases from V and 0 from J, leaving 6 bases between them. The germline gives CDR1 SNHLY, CDR2 FYNNEI. The length of the CDR3 is 13 residues. The data were taken from a study of CD8+CD57+ T cells in acquired aplastic anemia. Across the whole study: Mean yield of DNA from sorted CD4+ and CD8+ cells was about 3.2 ug.

This sequence was found in a human donor with aplastic anemia. V usage is TRBV2 and J usage is TRBJ1-5, with a tentative D call TRBD1 (6 bases). The sequenced sample was sorted CD4+, CD8+, or CD8+CD57+ T cells (not recorded which) from PBMCs. CDR3 in amino acids: CASRTGSNQPQHF. The CDR3 region has the DNA TGTGCCAGCAGGACAGGTAGCAATCAGCCCCAGCATTTT.